These 21 T cell receptor beta chains were sequenced from one sample in a study of cytomegalovirus exposure and HLA in healthy donors. Vbeta (60) and Jbeta (13) primers were used in the PCR. Repertoires were generated with immunoSEQ multiplex PCR, while TCRdb's copy carries only in-frame clones and drops some. The profile shows about 160,000 clones, around 60% of them singletons. Sequencing was carried out using PBMCs. The receptors stem from a woman aged 55-75 years in good health and CMV-seropositive.

This clone has more than one count but fewer than ten. The CDR3 DNA is TGCAGCGTTTCCCAGGGGTCGTCGTCCAACGAGCAGTACTTC. Protein sequence: CSVSQGSSSNEQYF. The chain links TRBV29-1 to TRBJ2-7, with D possibly being TRBD1 (6 bases). The CDR3 runs to 14 residues. The germline V gene encodes CDR1 SQVTM and CDR2 ANQGSEA. Deletions cut 5 bases from V and 5 bases from J, with 19 bases between.

The J gene is TRBJ1-5, the V gene TRBV2; 7 positions agree with TRBD1. Per the germline V gene, CDR1 is SNHLY and CDR2 is FYNNEI. J was trimmed by 4 bases and V by 6 bases; bases with no gene match: 3. CDR3 length: 13 residues. The CDR3 sequence is CASRRDSNQPQHF. The CDR3 nucleotides read TGTGCCAGCAGGAGGGACAGTAATCAGCCCCAGCATTTT. Full variable domain (outside the CDR3, taken from reference TRBV2 and TRBJ1-5): EPEVTQTPSHQVTQMGQEVILRCVPISNHLYFYWYRQILGQKVEFLVSFYNNEISEKSEIFDDQFSVERPDGSNFTLKIRSTKLEDSAMYFCASRRDSNQPQHFGDGTRLSIL.

This clone was detected only once. This chain joins TRBV11-2 and TRBJ1-4; 7 bases are shared with TRBD1. CDR3 length: 15 amino acids. V was pared by 3 bases and J by 5 bases, with 6 bases of the junction left unmatched. Germline values: CDR1 SGHAT, CDR2 FQNNGV. The CDR3 sequence is CASSLSRGINEKLFF. CDR3 DNA: TGTGCCAGCAGCTTGAGCAGGGGGATCAATGAAAAACTGTTTTTT.

The rearrangement joins TRBV7-2 to TRBJ1-1; TRBD1 matches at 8 bases. The CDR3 consists of 14 residues. Germline CDR1 SGHTA, CDR2 FQGNSA. The trim removed 4 bases at V and 3 bases at J, leaving 4 bases unmatched. The CDR3 nucleotides read TGTGCCAGCAGCTGGACAGGGTCGGACACTGAAGCTTTCTTT. Residues: CASSWTGSDTEAFF.

Only one count was recorded for this clone. The chain has TRBV5-4 and TRBJ2-3; 9 bases agree with TRBD1. The germline V gene has CDR1 SGHNT and CDR2 YYREEE (reference sequence). Losses at the gene ends were 4 bases for V and 5 bases for J; bases not matched to a gene: 11. There are 16 residues in the CDR3. DNA for the CDR3: TGTGCCAGCAGCCGTCCCGGGACAGGGATGATAGATACGCAGTATTTT. This gives the protein CASSRPGTGMIDTQYF.

The chain recombines TRBV7-2 with TRBJ2-3; a weak D match, TRBD1 (6 bases). The CDR3 contains 16 residues. Germline CDR1 reads SGHTA; CDR2 reads FQGNSA. Trimming cost V 1 base and J 3 bases, with 14 bases left between them. CDR3 residues: CASSLGLYRATDTQYF. The CDR3, as DNA: TGTGCCAGCAGCTTAGGGCTCTACAGGGCGACAGATACGCAGTATTTT.

The DNA for the CDR3 is TGTGCCAGCAGCTGGTCTAGCGTCCCTAGCACAGATACGCAGTATTTT. Its protein is CASSWSSVPSTDTQYF. The genes are TRBV7-7 and TRBJ2-3; D might be TRBD2 (6 bases). V lost 4 bases and J 0 bases, leaving 14 bases between the germline ends. The length of the CDR3 is 16 residues. Germline CDR1 and CDR2: SSHAT and FNYEAQ (reference sequence).

This chain links TRBV10-1 with TRBJ2-5; 10 positions agree with TRBD1. V trimming: 2 bases; J trimming: 3 bases; junction bases outside the gene matches: 6. The CDR3 sequence is 16 residues long. Looked up from germline, CDR1 is WNHNN and CDR2 is SYGVQD (reference sequence). As DNA, the CDR3 is TGCGCCAGCAGTGAGGGTGCAGGGACAGGGGAAGAGACCCAGTACTTC. This translates into CASSEGAGTGEETQYF.

This clone was picked up one time. The chain employs TRBV9 and TRBJ2-7, with 11 bases aligning to TRBD2. The CDR3 has 17 amino acids. The trim removed 4 bases at V and 3 bases at J, leaving 12 bases unmatched. Germline values: CDR1 SGDLS, CDR2 YYNGEE. The CDR3 loop is CASSSEGPLAGVYEQYF. CDR3 bases: TGTGCCAGCAGCTCAGAGGGGCCACTAGCGGGAGTCTACGAGCAGTACTTC.

This rearrangement joins TRBV6-1 to TRBJ2-1; 9 bases map to TRBD1. Germline V gene data show CDR1 as MNHNS and CDR2 as SASEGT. J lost 7 bases, V lost 4 bases, and 11 bases had no gene match. This CDR3 is built from 16 residues. Written as DNA, the CDR3 is TGTGCCAGCAGTGCACAGGGGGCGCGGCGGATAAATGAGCAGTTCTTC. This encodes CASSAQGARRINEQFF.

The sample holds a few counts of this clone. The V call is TRBV7-9, the J call TRBJ1-2, with D uncertain. Trimming left V 6 bases short and J 0 bases short, with 8 bases between. Germline assignment: CDR1 SEHNR and CDR2 FQNEAQ (reference sequence). CDR3 length: 13 residues. This CDR3 is CASRVATNYGYTF. CDR3 bases: TGTGCCAGCAGAGTAGCAACTAACTATGGCTACACCTTC.

The chain joins TRBV19 to TRBJ1-5; 11 bases line up with TRBD1. Losses at the gene ends were 7 bases for V and 5 bases for J; bases not matched to a gene: 10. There are 16 residues in the CDR3. CDR1 is LNHDA and CDR2 is SQIVND in the germline V gene (reference sequence). CDR3 coding DNA: TGTGCCAGTAATCACCTCGGGACAGGGGGAGATCAGCCCCAGCATTTT. Translation gives CASNHLGTGGDQPQHF.

The chain employs TRBV2 and TRBJ2-7; TRBD1 matches 7 bases. J was trimmed by 3 bases and V by 1 base; bases with no gene match: 9. The CDR3 is made up of 16 amino acids. Germline V gene data show CDR1 as SNHLY and CDR2 as FYNNEI. The CDR3 sequence is CASSEGEPGQIYEQYF. The CDR3 nucleotides are TGTGCCAGCAGTGAAGGAGAGCCGGGACAGATCTACGAGCAGTACTTC.

The rearrangement uses TRBV5-1 and TRBJ1-2; no clear D gene. The CDR3 extends over 14 amino acids. V gave up 0 bases and J gave up 4 bases, with 10 bases separating them. Germline assignment: CDR1 SGHRS and CDR2 YFSETQ. As DNA, the CDR3 is TGCGCCAGCAGCTTGGAGAGGTCGGTCTATGGCTACACCTTC. Translated, it gives CASSLERSVYGYTF.

The chain's CDR3 is CASSPDYTDTQYF. In nucleotides, the CDR3 is TGTGCCAGCAGCCCCGACTACACAGATACGCAGTATTTT. V gene TRBV7-2 combines with J gene TRBJ2-3, with D perhaps TRBD2 (5 bases). The CDR3 consists of 13 residues. With 5 bases removed from V and 2 bases from J, the gap between germline ends came to 8 bases. Germline loops: CDR1 SGHTA, CDR2 FQGNSA.

The genes are TRBV7-2 and TRBJ2-2; D remains unclear. This CDR3 is built from 14 residues. The V gene's germline CDR1 is SGHTA and CDR2 FQGNSA. V was pared by 0 bases and J by 2 bases, with 4 bases between. DNA of the CDR3: TGTGCCAGCAGCTTAGCCAAAAACACCGGGGAGCTGTTTTTT. Translating it yields CASSLAKNTGELFF.

This clone appeared once. This rearrangement joins TRBV6-1 to TRBJ1-5; TRBD1 agrees at 10 bases. Trimming took 5 bases from V and 3 from J; bases not matched to a gene: 10. The CDR3 is 17 residues long. Germline V lookup: CDR1 MNHNS, CDR2 SASEGT. CDR3 in DNA: TGTGCCAGCAGTAAAGGGACAGGGGTCGCCACCAATCAGCCCCAGCATTTT. Translated: CASSKGTGVATNQPQHF.

This clone appeared a few times. The genes are TRBV28 and TRBJ1-2; TRBD1 agrees at 8 bases. CDR1 MDHEN and CDR2 SYDVKM come from the germline V gene. The junction had 4 bases not matched to a gene; V was cut back by 6 bases and J by 10 bases. The CDR3 totals 11 residues. CDR3 DNA: TGTGCCAGCAGGGACAGGGCTTTCTACACCTTC. This sequence encodes CASRDRAFYTF.

The chain recombines TRBV11-3 with TRBJ2-7; D is perhaps TRBD2 (6 bases). V shed 3 bases and J shed 7 bases, with 10 bases lying between them. This CDR3 region has 12 residues. From germline, CDR1 is SGHNT and CDR2 YENEEA. The CDR3 reads CASSLRAGEQYF. As DNA, the CDR3 is TGTGCCAGCAGCTTGAGGGCGGGGGAGCAGTACTTC.

The chain employs TRBV7-7 and TRBJ1-1, with D possibly being TRBD1 (5 bases). The V gene's germline CDR1 is SSHAT and CDR2 FNYEAQ (reference sequence). The CDR3 runs 13 residues. V was pared by 5 bases and J by 5 bases, with 12 bases between. CDR3 region: CASSVSGGTEAFF. CDR3 sequence (DNA): TGTGCCAGCAGCGTTTCGGGGGGAACTGAAGCTTTCTTT.

The V and J genes are TRBV15 and TRBJ2-7; D may be TRBD2 (5 bases). The CDR3 sequence is 14 residues long. Germline V gives CDR1 LNHNV, CDR2 YYDKDF (reference sequence). The V and J ends lost 4 bases and 3 bases respectively, with 13 bases between them. CDR3 nucleotide sequence: TGTGCCACCAGCAAAACTAGAGGGTACTACGAGCAGTACTTC. Amino acids: CATSKTRGYYEQYF.